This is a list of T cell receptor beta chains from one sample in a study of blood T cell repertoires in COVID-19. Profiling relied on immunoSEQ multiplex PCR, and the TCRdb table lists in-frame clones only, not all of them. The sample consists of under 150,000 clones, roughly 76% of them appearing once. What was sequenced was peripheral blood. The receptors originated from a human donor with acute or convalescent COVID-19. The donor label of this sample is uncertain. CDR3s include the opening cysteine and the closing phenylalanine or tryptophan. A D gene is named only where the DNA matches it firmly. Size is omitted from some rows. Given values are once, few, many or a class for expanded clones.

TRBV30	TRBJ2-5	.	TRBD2	CAWSMAGGAPETQYF	TGTGCCTGGAGTATGGCGGGAGGGGCTCCAGAGACCCAGTACTTC
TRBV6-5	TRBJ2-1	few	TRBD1	CASSWTGGSNEQFF	TGTGCCAGCAGTTGGACAGGGGGAAGCAATGAGCAGTTCTTC
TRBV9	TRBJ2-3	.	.	CASSVNKGGSTDTQYF	TGTGCCAGCAGCGTAAATAAGGGGGGGTCGACAGATACGCAGTATTTT
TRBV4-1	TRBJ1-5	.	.	CASSQGGGRGYSNQPQHF	TGCGCCAGCAGCCAAGGTGGCGGCAGGGGCTATAGCAATCAGCCCCAGCATTTT
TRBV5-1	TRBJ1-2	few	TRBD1	CASSGPAGTGAGNYGYTF	TGCGCCAGCAGCGGACCGGCTGGGACAGGGGCTGGGAACTATGGCTACACCTTC
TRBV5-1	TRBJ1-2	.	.	CASSPGNQGISYTF	TGCGCCAGCAGCCCAGGTAATCAGGGGATCAGCTACACCTTC
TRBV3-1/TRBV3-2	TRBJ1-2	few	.	CASSSRQGLGYTF	TGTGCCAGCAGCTCCCGGCAGGGGCTTGGCTACACCTTC
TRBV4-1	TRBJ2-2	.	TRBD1	CASSQRDRAGGGELFF	TGCGCCAGCAGCCAAAGGGACAGGGCAGGAGGCGGGGAGCTGTTTTTT
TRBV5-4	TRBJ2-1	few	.	CATPKGGGNEQFF	TGTGCCACCCCCAAAGGGGGGGGGAATGAGCAGTTCTTC
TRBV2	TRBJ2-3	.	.	CASSDSGWVKYSTDTQYF	TGTGCCAGCAGTGATTCGGGGTGGGTCAAGTACAGCACAGATACGCAGTATTTT
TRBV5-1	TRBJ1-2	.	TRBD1	CASSWGTGNYGYTF	TGCGCCAGCAGCTGGGGGACAGGGAACTATGGCTACACCTTC
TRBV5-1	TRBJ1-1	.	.	CASRLTTEAFF	TGCGCCAGCAGGCTAACTACTGAAGCTTTCTTT
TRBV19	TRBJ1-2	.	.	CASSILGGEYYGYTF	TGTGCCAGTAGTATCCTGGGGGGGGAATACTATGGCTACACCTTC
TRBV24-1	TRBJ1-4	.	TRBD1	CATSDFLRDRLSEKLFF	TGTGCCACCAGTGATTTCCTCCGGGACAGGTTATCTGAAAAACTGTTTTTT
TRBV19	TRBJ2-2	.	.	CASSTLYESTGELFF	TGTGCCAGTAGTACCTTATATGAGAGCACCGGGGAGCTGTTTTTT
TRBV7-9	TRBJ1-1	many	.	CASSLSSSTEAFF	TGTGCCAGCAGCTTAAGCTCAAGCACTGAAGCTTTCTTT
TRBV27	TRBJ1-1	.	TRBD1	CASSRRGPTEAFF	TGTGCCAGCAGTCGCAGGGGGCCAACTGAAGCTTTCTTT
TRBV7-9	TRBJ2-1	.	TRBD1	CASSLGDRDSNEQFF	TGTGCCAGCAGCTTAGGGGACAGGGACAGCAATGAGCAGTTCTTC
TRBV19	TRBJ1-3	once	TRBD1	CASSRPPGQGGGNTIYF	TGTGCCAGTAGTAGACCCCCGGGACAGGGAGGCGGAAACACCATATATTTT
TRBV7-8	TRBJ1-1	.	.	CASSLVGATEAFF	TGTGCCAGCAGCTTAGTGGGCGCGACTGAAGCTTTCTTT
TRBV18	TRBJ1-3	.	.	CASSYMTDSGNTIYF	TGTGCCAGCTCATATATGACAGACTCTGGAAACACCATATATTTT
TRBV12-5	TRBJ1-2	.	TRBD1	CASAGQGAQGYTF	TGTGCTAGTGCCGGACAGGGGGCGCAAGGCTACACCTTC
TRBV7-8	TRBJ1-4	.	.	CASSTGGAGEKLFF	TGTGCCAGCAGCACGGGGGGGGCAGGCGAAAAACTGTTTTTT
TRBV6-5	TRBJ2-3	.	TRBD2	CASSYMASGEIDTQYF	TGTGCCAGCAGTTACATGGCTAGCGGGGAAATAGATACGCAGTATTTT
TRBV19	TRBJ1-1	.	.	CASRVRRGNTEAFF	TGTGCCAGTAGAGTCCGCAGAGGGAACACTGAAGCTTTCTTT
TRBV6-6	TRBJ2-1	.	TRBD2	CASKDSAGGPENEQFF	TGTGCCAGCAAGGATTCTGCGGGGGGTCCTGAGAATGAGCAGTTCTTC
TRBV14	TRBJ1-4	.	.	CASSQAGLANEKLFF	TGTGCCAGCAGCCAAGCAGGGCTGGCTAATGAAAAACTGTTTTTT
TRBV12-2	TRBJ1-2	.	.	CASRLAKGRLAEDGYTF	TGTGCAAGTCGCTTAGCGAAAGGTAGGTTAGCGGAGGATGGCTACACCTTC
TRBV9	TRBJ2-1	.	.	CASSPYPYNEQFF	TGTGCCAGCAGCCCTTATCCCTACAATGAGCAGTTCTTC
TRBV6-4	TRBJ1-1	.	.	CASSRGAYTEAFF	TGTGCCTCTTCCCGGGGGGCCTATACTGAAGCTTTCTTT
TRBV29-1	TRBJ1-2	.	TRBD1	CSTDREDYGYTF	TGCAGCACCGACAGGGAGGACTATGGCTACACCTTC
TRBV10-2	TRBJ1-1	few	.	CASSPGATSEAFF	TGCGCCAGCAGTCCAGGGGCTACGAGTGAAGCTTTCTTT
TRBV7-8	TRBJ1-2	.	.	CASSLDEGAYGYTF	TGTGCCAGCAGCTTAGACGAGGGTGCCTATGGCTACACCTTC
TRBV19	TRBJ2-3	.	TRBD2	CASSIGTPTSERDTQYF	TGTGCCAGTAGTATAGGCACTCCGACTAGCGAGAGAGATACGCAGTATTTT
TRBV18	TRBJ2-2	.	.	CASSLGRNTGELFF	TGTGCCAGCTCCCTAGGCCGTAACACCGGGGAGCTGTTTTTT
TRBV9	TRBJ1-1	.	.	CASSASFRNTEAFF	TGTGCCAGCAGCGCCTCCTTTCGGAACACTGAAGCTTTCTTT
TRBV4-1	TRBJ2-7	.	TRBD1	CASSRGDRSSYEQYF	TGCGCCAGCAGCCGGGGGGACAGGAGCTCCTACGAGCAGTACTTC
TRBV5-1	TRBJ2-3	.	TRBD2	CASSLWWGGTDTQYF	TGCGCCAGCAGCTTGTGGTGGGGGGGTACAGATACGCAGTATTTT
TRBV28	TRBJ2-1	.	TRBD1	CASSPTGTGVPEQFF	TGTGCCAGCAGTCCCACCGGGACAGGGGTTCCTGAGCAGTTCTTC
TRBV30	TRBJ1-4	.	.	CAWSVRGGPNEKLFF	TGTGCCTGGAGTGTACGGGGAGGTCCAAATGAAAAACTGTTTTTT
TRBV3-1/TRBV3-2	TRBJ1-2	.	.	CASSPGSWGGSGGYTF	TGTGCCAGCAGCCCCGGGTCTTGGGGGGGCAGTGGAGGCTACACCTTC
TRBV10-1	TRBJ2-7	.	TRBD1	CASSVSGQGGTYEQYF	TGCGCCAGCAGTGTCTCAGGACAGGGTGGCACCTACGAGCAGTACTTC
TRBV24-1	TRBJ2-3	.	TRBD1	CATSVQGGTDTQYF	TGTGCCACCAGTGTACAGGGGGGCACAGATACGCAGTATTTT
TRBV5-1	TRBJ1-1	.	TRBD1	CASSRGGQGTEAFF	TGCGCCAGCAGCCGAGGGGGCCAGGGAACTGAAGCTTTCTTT
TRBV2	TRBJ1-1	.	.	CASKLTGNTEAFF	TGTGCCAGCAAGCTGACAGGGAACACTGAAGCTTTCTTT
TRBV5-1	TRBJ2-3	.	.	CASSLLARTDTQYF	TGCGCCAGCAGCTTGCTAGCGCGGACAGATACGCAGTATTTT
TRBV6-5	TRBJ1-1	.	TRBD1	CASSYRGPGTEAFF	TGTGCCAGCAGTTACAGGGGGCCCGGCACTGAAGCTTTCTTT
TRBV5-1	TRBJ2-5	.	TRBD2	CASSLSSGGVLKETQYF	TGCGCCAGCAGCTTGTCTAGCGGGGGAGTTTTAAAAGAGACCCAGTACTTC
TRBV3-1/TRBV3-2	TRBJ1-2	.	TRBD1	CASSGTGSSYGYTF	TGTGCCAGCAGTGGGACAGGGAGTTCGTATGGCTACACCTTC
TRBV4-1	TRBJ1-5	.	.	CASSQDRGGLLQPQHF	TGCGCCAGCAGCCAAGATCGGGGGGGACTCCTACAGCCCCAGCATTTT
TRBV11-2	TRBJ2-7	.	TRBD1	CASSLGSQGVGDEQYF	TGTGCCAGCAGCTTAGGGTCGCAGGGGGTAGGGGACGAGCAGTACTTC
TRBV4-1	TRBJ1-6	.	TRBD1	CASSLLPGQGNNSPLHF	TGCGCCAGCAGCCTCCTACCGGGACAGGGGAATAATTCACCCCTCCACTTT
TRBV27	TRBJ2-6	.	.	CASSFLASNVLTF	TGTGCCAGCAGTTTTTTAGCATCCAACGTCCTGACTTTC
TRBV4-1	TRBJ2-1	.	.	CASSQVAVSYNEQFF	TGCGCCAGCAGCCAGGTAGCGGTTTCCTACAATGAGCAGTTCTTC
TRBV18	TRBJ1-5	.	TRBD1	CASSPGQANQPQHF	TGTGCCAGCTCCCCCGGACAGGCTAATCAGCCCCAGCATTTT
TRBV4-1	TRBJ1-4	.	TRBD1	CASSQFVPGQLNEKLFF	TGCGCCAGCAGCCAATTCGTCCCGGGACAGCTAAATGAAAAACTGTTTTTT
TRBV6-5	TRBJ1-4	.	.	CASNRQRELFF	TGTGCCAGCAACCGACAAAGAGAACTGTTTTTT
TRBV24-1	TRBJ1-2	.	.	CATSDLQGIFNGYTF	TGTGCCACCAGTGATTTACAGGGAATTTTCAATGGCTACACCTTC
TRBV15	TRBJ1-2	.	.	CATGQGNYGYTF	TGTGCCACGGGGCAGGGGAACTATGGCTACACCTTC
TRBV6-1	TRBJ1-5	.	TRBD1	CASSELMGQGYRQPQHF	TGTGCCAGCAGTGAATTGATGGGACAGGGGTATCGACAGCCCCAGCATTTT